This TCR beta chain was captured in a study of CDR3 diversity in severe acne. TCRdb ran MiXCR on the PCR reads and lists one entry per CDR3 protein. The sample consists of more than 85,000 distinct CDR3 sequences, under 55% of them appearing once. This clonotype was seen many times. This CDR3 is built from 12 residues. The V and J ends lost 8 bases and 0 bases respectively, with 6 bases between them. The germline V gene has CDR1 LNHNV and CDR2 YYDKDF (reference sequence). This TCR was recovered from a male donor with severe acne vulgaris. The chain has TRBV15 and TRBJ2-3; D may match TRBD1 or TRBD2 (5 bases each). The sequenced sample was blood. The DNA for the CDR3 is TGTGCCACCCGGGACAGCACAGATACGCAGTATTTT. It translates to CATRDSTDTQYF.